This TCR beta chain stems from a study of T cell repertoires in cytomegalovirus infection. TCRdb redid the calling of the reads with MiXCR, one entry per CDR3 protein. The data show 680,000 or so distinct CDR3 sequences, roughly 36% seen once. This clonotype occurred a few times. Its antigen remains unidentified. The germline gives CDR1 SNHLY, CDR2 FYNNEI. V was pared by 6 bases and J by 4 bases, with 21 bases between. This CDR3 has 16 residues. Study-level results: Summed public TCR beta family frequency identified CMV carriers bearing the relevant HLA.

The receptor was derived from a human donor in good health (CMV status not recorded). Some clones in this sample may be carry-over from other donors' samples. The chain employs TRBV2 and TRBJ1-2; a possible D gene is TRBD1 (6 bases). The sequenced material came from PBMCs. This CDR3 reads CASRITRDTPGYGYTF. The DNA for the CDR3 is TGTGCCAGCAGGATTACCAGGGACACCCCCGGCTATGGCTACACCTTC. The complete variable domain, with remaining parts taken from reference TRBV2 and TRBJ1-2, reads EPEVTQTPSHQVTQMGQEVILRCVPISNHLYFYWYRQILGQKVEFLVSFYNNEISEKSEIFDDQFSVERPDGSNFTLKIRSTKLEDSAMYFCASRITRDTPGYGYTFGSGTRLTVV.